This TCR beta chain derives from a study of memory CD4+ T cells and cytomegalovirus serostatus. The repertoire was sequenced with immunoSEQ multiplex PCR; TCRdb's copy has only in-frame clones and lacks some. This sample has about 57,000 clones, with roughly four fifths found just once. The sort gate was single viable CD3+CD4+CD8-CD45RO+ cells for memory CD4+ T cells. Total CD4+ T cells were enriched by CD4 positive selection. Sequencing used memory CD4+ T cells from blood. The sequence was collected from an adult in good health and CMV-seronegative.

For the CDR3, the DNA is TGTGCCATCAGTGTAGAAGAGACCCAGTACTTC. Encoded protein: CAISVEETQYF. V and J are TRBV10-3 and TRBJ2-5; no reliable D call. Looked up from germline, CDR1 is ENHRY and CDR2 is SYGVKD. The V gene lost 4 bases and the J gene lost 3 bases, with 3 bases spanning the gap. This CDR3 has 11 amino acids.